The 26 T cell receptor beta chains reported below all come from one sample, sequenced in a study of blood T cell repertoires in COVID-19. Assay: immunoSEQ multiplex PCR; the TCRdb copy retains only in-frame clones and omits some. The sample lists approximately 89,000 clones; nearly 95% were seen once. The specimen was peripheral blood. The receptor set was obtained from a human donor with active COVID-19. The donor label of this sample is uncertain.

The rearrangement joins TRBV6-2 or TRBV6-3 to TRBJ2-1; 10 nucleotides line up with TRBD1. The CDR3 sequence is 16 residues long. From germline, CDR1 is MNHEY and CDR2 SVGEGT. After removal of 4 bases from V and 3 bases from J, the junction contained 6 bases not matched to a gene. DNA for the CDR3: TGTGCCAGCAGTTTTAACCGGGACAGGGGCTACAATGAGCAGTTCTTC. It yields the protein CASSFNRDRGYNEQFF.

The rearrangement joins TRBV28 to TRBJ1-5; weak D call: TRBD1 (5 bases). V shed 6 bases and J shed 0 bases, with 12 bases lying between them. Germline loops: CDR1 MDHEN, CDR2 SYDVKM. There are 15 residues in the CDR3. This CDR3 reads CASRGPIHSNQPQHF. The CDR3, as DNA: TGTGCCAGCAGGGGGCCCATCCATAGCAATCAGCCCCAGCATTTT. The whole variable domain, remainder taken from reference TRBV28 and TRBJ1-5, is DVKVTQSSRYLVKRTGEKVFLECVQDMDHENMFWYRQDPGLGLRLIYFSYDVKMKEKGDIPEGYSVSREKKERFSLILESASTNQTSMYLCASRGPIHSNQPQHFGDGTRLSIL.

The rearrangement joins TRBV24-1 to TRBJ2-7; tentative D call: TRBD2 (6 bases). Germline lookup yields CDR1 KGHDR and CDR2 SFDVKD. CDR3 length: 13 residues. The ends were cut back, 7 bases at V and 5 bases at J, with 14 bases in the middle. CDR3 nucleotide sequence: TGTGCCACCAGCATCCCGACTAGTCACGAGCAGTACTTC. Translated: CATSIPTSHEQYF.

This clone was seen once. The chain carries TRBV27 and TRBJ2-7; D is possibly TRBD1 (7 bases). The germline V and J ends were trimmed by 3 bases and 0 bases, with 12 bases remaining between them. The CDR3 loop spans 15 amino acids. Germline V gene data show CDR1 as MNHEY and CDR2 as SMNVEV (reference sequence). CDR3 in DNA: TGTGCCAGCAGTTTGAGCAGGGGGGCCTCCTACGAGCAGTACTTC. Its protein product is CASSLSRGASYEQYF.

The chain joins TRBV11-3 to TRBJ1-3, with 7 bases that match TRBD1. The CDR3 totals 16 residues. Trimming cost V 5 bases and J 5 bases; bases outside gene matches: 12. Per germline, CDR1 SGHNT and CDR2 YENEEA. This CDR3 is CASSQFPDRSRNTIYF. The DNA of the CDR3 is TGTGCCAGCAGCCAATTCCCGGACAGGTCTAGAAACACCATATATTTT. The full variable domain, its missing parts supplied by reference TRBV11-3 and TRBJ1-3, is EAGVVQSPRYKIIEKKQPVAFWCNPISGHNTLYWYLQNLGQGPELLIRYENEEAVDDSQLPKDRFSAERLKGVDSTLKIQPAELGDSAVYLCASSQFPDRSRNTIYFGEGSWLTVV.

The gene calls are TRBV27 and TRBJ1-2; 7 positions match TRBD1. Germline CDR1 reads MNHEY; CDR2 reads SMNVEV (reference sequence). CDR3 size: 13 residues. V lost 6 bases, J lost 2 bases, and 3 bases stayed unmatched. The CDR3 nucleotides are TGTGCCAGCAGCAACAGGGGAAACTATGGCTACACCTTC. Encoded protein: CASSNRGNYGYTF.

The rearrangement links TRBV3-1 (or the pseudogene TRBV3-2) to TRBJ2-3, with TRBD1 matching over 9 bases. After removal of 8 bases from V and 4 bases from J, the junction contained 10 bases not matched to a gene. CDR3 length: 15 residues. Per germline, CDR1 LGHDT and CDR2 YNNKEL (reference sequence). For the CDR3, the DNA is TGTGCCAGCCCAGCCGGGACAGGGCGTCCAGATACGCAGTATTTT. Translated: CASPAGTGRPDTQYF.

This CDR3 reads CSATTSGGAETQYF. In DNA, the CDR3 is TGCAGCGCCACGACTAGCGGGGGGGCCGAGACCCAGTACTTC. This chain joins TRBV29-1 and TRBJ2-5; 14 nucleotides line up with TRBD2. This CDR3 contains 14 residues. Unmatched junction bases numbered 6, after V lost 7 bases and J lost 5 bases. Looked up from germline, CDR1 is SQVTM and CDR2 is ANQGSEA.

The chain combines TRBV3-1 (or the pseudogene TRBV3-2) with TRBJ2-3, with 12 bases identical to TRBD1. This CDR3 has 15 amino acids. Trimming at V came to 4 bases and at J to 3 bases, leaving 2 bases not matched to a gene. CDR1 is LGHDT and CDR2 is YNNKEL in the germline V gene (reference sequence). The CDR3, as DNA: TGTGCCAGCAGCCGGGACAGGGGGCAAACAGATACGCAGTATTTT. Its translation is CASSRDRGQTDTQYF.

This rearrangement joins TRBV5-1 to TRBJ2-7; weak D call: TRBD1 (5 bases). The germline V gene encodes CDR1 SGHRS and CDR2 YFSETQ. The CDR3 is 15 residues long. V was trimmed by 4 bases and J by 0 bases, leaving 14 bases between them. Here the CDR3 DNA reads TGCGCCAGCAGCGTACAGGATGCCGACTCCTACGAGCAGTACTTC. Translation: CASSVQDADSYEQYF.

V and J are TRBV14 and TRBJ2-2; 11 positions agree with TRBD1. CDR1 SGHDN and CDR2 FVKESK come from the germline V gene. The CDR3 contains 16 residues. With V trimmed by 2 bases and J by 4 bases, 3 bases remained unmatched. The CDR3 is CASSQLGQGGTGELFF. The CDR3 DNA reads as TGTGCCAGCAGCCAACTGGGACAGGGGGGCACCGGGGAGCTGTTTTTT.

The rearrangement joins TRBV3-1 (or the pseudogene TRBV3-2) to TRBJ1-4; D is uncertain. The length of the CDR3 is 17 residues. Germline lookup yields CDR1 LGHDT and CDR2 YNNKEL (reference sequence). V was pared by 0 bases and J by 5 bases, with 16 bases between. The CDR3 bases are TGTGCCAGCAGCCAAGATAGAGTTGGAGTCCTCAATGAAAAACTGTTTTTT. Translating gives CASSQDRVGVLNEKLFF.

The rearrangement links TRBV5-1 to TRBJ2-3; 9 positions match TRBD2. This CDR3 spans 15 amino acids. Germline CDR1 reads SGHRS; CDR2 reads YFSETQ. Trimming took 4 bases from V and 4 from J; bases not matched to a gene: 7. The CDR3 loop reads CASSAGLALADTQYF. DNA of the CDR3: TGCGCCAGCAGCGCGGGACTAGCTCTGGCAGATACGCAGTATTTT.

The rearrangement uses TRBV7-9 and TRBJ2-1, with TRBD1 matching 8 bases. J gave up 5 bases and V 5 bases, and 5 bases lay outside the gene matches. In germline, CDR1 is SEHNR, CDR2 FQNEAQ (reference sequence). This CDR3 is 14 amino acids long. CDR3 region: CASSRPTGDNEQFF. CDR3 nucleotide sequence: TGTGCCAGCAGCCGCCCGACAGGGGACAATGAGCAGTTCTTC.

The gene calls are TRBV25-1 and TRBJ1-1, with D hard to call. Germline V CDR1 and CDR2: MGHDK, SYGVNS. Trimming shortened V by 4 bases and J by 3 bases, and 9 bases separated the two germline ends. The CDR3 runs 13 residues. CDR3 DNA: TGTGCCAGCAGTGGTCAACGGGACACTGAAGCTTTCTTT. This codes for CASSGQRDTEAFF.

The J gene is TRBJ1-5, the V gene TRBV5-8, with 7 positions matching TRBD1. This CDR3 comprises 14 residues. J gave up 7 bases and V 2 bases, and 6 bases lay outside the gene matches. Germline CDR1 SGHTS, CDR2 YDEGEE. CDR3 nucleotides: TGTGCCAGCAGCTTTAGACAGGGCGACCAGCCCCAGCATTTT. Translated, it gives CASSFRQGDQPQHF.

This rearrangement joins TRBV11-3 to TRBJ1-1; D not certain. The length of the CDR3 is 13 residues. Germline assignment: CDR1 SGHNT and CDR2 YENEEA. V lost 4 bases to trimming and J lost 3 bases, with 9 bases between them. The CDR3 reads CASSYQRYTEAFF. As DNA, the CDR3 is TGTGCCAGCAGCTACCAACGGTACACTGAAGCTTTCTTT.

J is TRBJ2-5 and V is TRBV5-6; 14 nucleotides match TRBD2. J was trimmed by 5 bases and V by 6 bases; bases with no gene match: 15. Germline assignment: CDR1 SGHDT and CDR2 YYEEEE. The CDR3 covers 18 residues. CDR3 nucleotide sequence: TGTGCCAGCAACCCGGGACTAGCGGGGGCGGTTAGGCGGGAGACCCAGTACTTC. As protein: CASNPGLAGAVRRETQYF.

The chain employs TRBV19 and TRBJ2-1; 10 bases are shared with TRBD1. V was pared by 7 bases and J by 9 bases, with 9 bases of the junction left unmatched. The CDR3 loop spans 14 amino acids. The germline V gene encodes CDR1 LNHDA and CDR2 SQIVND (reference sequence). CDR3 sequence: CASIPRQGASEQFF. CDR3 DNA sequence: TGTGCCAGTATCCCAAGACAGGGGGCGAGTGAGCAGTTCTTC.

The rearrangement uses TRBV4-1 and TRBJ2-5; 8 nucleotides align to TRBD1. The V gene's germline CDR1 is MGHRA and CDR2 YSYEKL. The CDR3 is made up of 17 amino acids. J was trimmed by 5 bases and V by 2 bases; bases with no gene match: 13. CDR3 in DNA: TGCGCCAGCAGCCAAAGGGCCCCAGGGGGCGGTGGGGAGACCCAGTACTTC. This encodes CASSQRAPGGGGETQYF.

This chain links TRBV10-3 with TRBJ2-1, with 8 bases lining up with TRBD2. This CDR3 is built from 18 residues. CDR1 and CDR2 from the germline V gene are ENHRY and SYGVKD. V was pared by 2 bases and J by 6 bases, with 15 bases of the junction left unmatched. The CDR3 sequence: CAISEAIFSSGAINEQFF. The DNA for the CDR3 is TGTGCCATCAGTGAGGCAATATTCAGTAGCGGGGCAATCAATGAGCAGTTCTTC.

This chain connects TRBV10-3 to TRBJ1-6; TRBD1 is a possible D gene (6 bases). The V end lost 7 bases, the J end lost 9 bases, and 19 bases lay between the germline ends. Germline V gene lookup returns CDR1 ENHRY and CDR2 SYGVKD. The CDR3 runs to 15 residues. This CDR3 reads CAINSGDDRRSPLHF. As DNA, the CDR3 is TGTGCCATCAATTCAGGGGACGACCGACGTTCACCCCTCCACTTT.

The rearrangement links TRBV5-5 to TRBJ1-5, with TRBD1 as a possible D gene (6 bases). The V end was cut by 3 bases, the J end by 7 bases, with 11 bases between. This CDR3 has 13 residues. The germline V gene encodes CDR1 SGHKS and CDR2 YYEKEE (reference sequence). The CDR3 here is CASSSLQGQPQHF. The CDR3 nucleotides read TGTGCCAGCAGCTCACTACAGGGACAGCCCCAGCATTTT.

This clone was detected once. J is TRBJ2-7 and V is TRBV4-1; D unclear. V shed 2 bases and J shed 3 bases, with 14 bases lying between them. CDR1 is MGHRA, CDR2 YSYEKL, per germline. This CDR3 is built from 15 residues. CDR3 sequence (DNA): TGCGCCAGCAGCCAAACACCCGGGTCCGACTACGAGCAGTACTTC. Translated: CASSQTPGSDYEQYF.

CDR3 in amino acids: CAIRGTGRGTEAFF. The CDR3 DNA reads as TGTGCCATCAGAGGGACAGGGAGAGGGACTGAAGCTTTCTTT. This rearrangement joins TRBV10-3 to TRBJ1-1, with 9 nucleotides matching TRBD1. The CDR3 is 14 amino acids. With V trimmed by 6 bases and J by 5 bases, 7 bases remained unmatched. CDR1 and CDR2 from the germline V gene are ENHRY and SYGVKD.

The chain uses TRBV27 and TRBJ2-1; D is perhaps TRBD2 (5 bases). Germline values: CDR1 MNHEY, CDR2 SMNVEV (reference sequence). V was clipped by 0 bases and J by 10 bases, with 7 bases between them. The CDR3 spans 12 residues. The DNA for the CDR3 is TGTGCCAGCAGTTTATCGGGAGAGGAGCAGTTCTTC. Protein product: CASSLSGEEQFF.